Listed here is a single T cell receptor beta chain. A read error may account for a junction end that differs from germline. Authors' methods: Using reference gene primer amplification, nucleated cell counts were estimated. The method was immunoSEQ multiplex PCR; TCRdb's version includes in-frame clones alone and lacks a portion of them. V and J calls plus clone size are reproduced from that table; the DNA served to infer D and trimming. The sample includes about 260,000 clones, 88% of them seen just once. Per germline, CDR1 SSHAT and CDR2 FNYEAQ (reference sequence). This CDR3 region has 15 residues. This sample stems from a study of blood T cell repertoires in COVID-19. Study as a whole: PBMCs, B-cell-depleted T cells, or T cells were the source of the cDNA or gDNA that made up the material.

Sequencing was performed on peripheral blood. The clonotype comes from a man aged 55 to 70 who had recovered from COVID-19. This sequence joins TRBV7-7 and TRBJ2-5; 7 nucleotides agree with TRBD2. The CDR3 reads CASSPRTSSLETQYF. CDR3 bases: TGTGCTAGCAGCCCGAGGACTAGTAGTTTGGAGACCCAGTACTTC.